This TCR beta chain stems from a study of T cell responses to AZD1222 COVID-19 vaccine. Findings and limits, study-wide: Females made up more of the donors, who were largely white British, and clonal diversity may have come out too low.

This table comes from immunoSEQ multiplex PCR, and its TCRdb copy is limited to in-frame clones, with some not included. The sample carries roughly 150,000 clones, 90% recorded once. A word on this clone: Its specificity is not known.

The V end was cut by 5 bases, the J end by 9 bases, with 13 bases between. The germline V gene encodes CDR1 GTSNPN and CDR2 SVGIG (reference sequence). This CDR3 spans 11 amino acids. Both about-4-week and about-12-week second-dose recipients were combined. The rearrangement links TRBV30 to TRBJ1-2; D unclear. This receptor was taken from an adult who received the AZD1222 COVID-19 vaccine. The specimen comprised peripheral blood, sampled 28 days after the second AZD1222 dose. The CDR3 region has the DNA TGTGCCTGGGGTTATGCGGGAAGCTACACCTTC. This encodes CAWGYAGSYTF.